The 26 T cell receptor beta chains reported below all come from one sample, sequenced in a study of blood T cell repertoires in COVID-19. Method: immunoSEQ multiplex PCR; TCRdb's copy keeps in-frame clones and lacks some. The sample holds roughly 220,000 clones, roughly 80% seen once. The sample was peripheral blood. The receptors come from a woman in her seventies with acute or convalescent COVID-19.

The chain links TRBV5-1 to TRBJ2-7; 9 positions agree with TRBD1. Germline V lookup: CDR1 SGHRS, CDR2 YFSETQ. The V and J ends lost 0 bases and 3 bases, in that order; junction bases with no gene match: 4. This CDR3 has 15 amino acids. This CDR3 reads CASSLGTGVNYEQYF. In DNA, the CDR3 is TGCGCCAGCAGCTTGGGGACAGGGGTAAACTACGAGCAGTACTTC. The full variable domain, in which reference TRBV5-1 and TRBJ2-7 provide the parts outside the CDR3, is KAGVTQTPRYLIKTRGQQVTLSCSPISGHRSVSWYQQTPGQGLQFLFEYFSETQRNKGNFPGRFSGRQFSNSRSEMNVSTLELGDSALYLCASSLGTGVNYEQYFGPGTRLTVT.

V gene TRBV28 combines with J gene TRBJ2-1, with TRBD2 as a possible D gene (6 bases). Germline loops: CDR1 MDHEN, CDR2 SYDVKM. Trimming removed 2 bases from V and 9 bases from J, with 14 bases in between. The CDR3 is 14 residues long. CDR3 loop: CASSLAGFFAEQFF. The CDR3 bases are TGTGCCAGCAGTTTAGCGGGATTCTTCGCTGAGCAGTTCTTC.

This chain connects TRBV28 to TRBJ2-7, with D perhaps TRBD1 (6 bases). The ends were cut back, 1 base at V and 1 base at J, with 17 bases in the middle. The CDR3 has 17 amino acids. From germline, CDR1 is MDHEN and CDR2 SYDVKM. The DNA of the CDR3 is TGTGCCAGCAGTTTATCGGGTTACAGGGTTGCATCCTACGAGCAGTACTTC. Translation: CASSLSGYRVASYEQYF.

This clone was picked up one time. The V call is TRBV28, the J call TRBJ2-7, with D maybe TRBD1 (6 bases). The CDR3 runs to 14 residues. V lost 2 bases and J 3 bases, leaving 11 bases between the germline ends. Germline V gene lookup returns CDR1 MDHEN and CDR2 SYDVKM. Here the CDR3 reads CASSLPGDLYEQYF. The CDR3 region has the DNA TGTGCCAGCAGTTTACCAGGGGACCTCTACGAGCAGTACTTC.

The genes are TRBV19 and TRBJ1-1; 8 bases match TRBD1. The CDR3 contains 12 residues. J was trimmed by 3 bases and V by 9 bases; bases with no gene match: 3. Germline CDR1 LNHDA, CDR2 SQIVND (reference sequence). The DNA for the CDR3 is TGTGCCAGCCAGGGGGCGGACACTGAAGCTTTCTTT. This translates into CASQGADTEAFF.

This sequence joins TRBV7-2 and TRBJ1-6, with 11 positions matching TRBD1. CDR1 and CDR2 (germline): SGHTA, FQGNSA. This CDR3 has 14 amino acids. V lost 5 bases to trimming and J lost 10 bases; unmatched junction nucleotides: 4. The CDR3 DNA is TGTGCCAGCAGCACCGGGACAGGGGGGTCACCCCTCCACTTT. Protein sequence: CASSTGTGGSPLHF. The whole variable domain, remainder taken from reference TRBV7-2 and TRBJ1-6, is GAGVSQSPSNKVTEKGKDVELRCDPISGHTALYWYRQSLGQGLEFLIYFQGNSAPDKSGLPSDRFSAERTGGSVSTLTIQRTQQEDSAVYLCASSTGTGGSPLHFGNGTRLTVT.

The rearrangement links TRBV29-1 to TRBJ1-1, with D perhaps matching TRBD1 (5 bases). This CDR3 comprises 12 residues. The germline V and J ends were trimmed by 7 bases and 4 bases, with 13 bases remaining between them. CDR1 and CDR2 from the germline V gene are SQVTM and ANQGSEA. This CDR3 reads CSGRGGGTEAFF. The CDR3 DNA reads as TGCAGCGGTAGGGGTGGCGGCACTGAAGCTTTCTTT. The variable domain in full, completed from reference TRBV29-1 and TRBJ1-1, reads SAVISQKPSRDICQRGTSLTIQCQVDSQVTMMFWYRQQPGQSLTLIATANQGSEATYESGFVIDKFPISRPNLTFSTLTVSNMSPEDSSIYLCSGRGGGTEAFFGQGTRLTVV.

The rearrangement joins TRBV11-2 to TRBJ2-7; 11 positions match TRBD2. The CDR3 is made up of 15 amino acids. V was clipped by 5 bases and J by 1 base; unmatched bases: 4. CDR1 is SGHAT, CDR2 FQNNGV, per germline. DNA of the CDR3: TGTGCCAGCAGCGCCACTAGCGGGGGATCCTACGAGCAGTACTTC. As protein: CASSATSGGSYEQYF.

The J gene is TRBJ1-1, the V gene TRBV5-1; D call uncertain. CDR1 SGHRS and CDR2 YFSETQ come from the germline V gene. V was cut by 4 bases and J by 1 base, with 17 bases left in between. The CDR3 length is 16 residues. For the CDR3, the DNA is TGCGCCAGCAGCCTAGCGGCAACCCCTTCGAACACTGAAGCTTTCTTT. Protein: CASSLAATPSNTEAFF.

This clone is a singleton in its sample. CDR3 loop: CATSDPRGTYEQYF. The CDR3 DNA reads TGTGCCACCAGTGACCCTAGGGGGACCTACGAGCAGTACTTC. This chain joins TRBV24-1 and TRBJ2-7; D perhaps matches TRBD1 (6 bases). Germline CDR1 reads KGHDR; CDR2 reads SFDVKD. With 4 bases removed from V and 2 bases from J, the gap between germline ends came to 11 bases. The CDR3 totals 14 residues.

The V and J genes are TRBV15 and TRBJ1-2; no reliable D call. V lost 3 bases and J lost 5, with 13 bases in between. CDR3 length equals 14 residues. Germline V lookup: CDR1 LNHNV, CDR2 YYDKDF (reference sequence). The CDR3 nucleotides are TGTGCCACCAGCAGGTCGAGGTCCGTTTATGGCTACACCTTC. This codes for CATSRSRSVYGYTF.

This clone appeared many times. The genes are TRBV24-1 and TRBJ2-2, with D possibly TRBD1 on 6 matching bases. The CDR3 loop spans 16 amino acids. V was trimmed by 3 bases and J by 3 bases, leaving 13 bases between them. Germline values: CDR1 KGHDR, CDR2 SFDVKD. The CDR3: CATSDPSRGDTGELFF. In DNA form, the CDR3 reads TGTGCCACCAGTGATCCTTCCAGGGGAGACACCGGGGAGCTGTTTTTT.

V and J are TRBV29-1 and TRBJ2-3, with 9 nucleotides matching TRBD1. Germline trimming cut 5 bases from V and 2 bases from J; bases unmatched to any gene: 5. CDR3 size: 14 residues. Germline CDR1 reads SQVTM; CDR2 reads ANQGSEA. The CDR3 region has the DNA TGCAGCGTTCAGACAGGGGGAAACACAGATACGCAGTATTTT. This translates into CSVQTGGNTDTQYF.

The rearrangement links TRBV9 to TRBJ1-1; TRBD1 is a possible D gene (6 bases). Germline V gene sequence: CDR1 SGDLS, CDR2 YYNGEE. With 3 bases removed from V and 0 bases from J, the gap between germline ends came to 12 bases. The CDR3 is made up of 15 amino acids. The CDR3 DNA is TGTGCCAGCAGCGAGACTACAGGGATGAACACTGAAGCTTTCTTT. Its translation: CASSETTGMNTEAFF.

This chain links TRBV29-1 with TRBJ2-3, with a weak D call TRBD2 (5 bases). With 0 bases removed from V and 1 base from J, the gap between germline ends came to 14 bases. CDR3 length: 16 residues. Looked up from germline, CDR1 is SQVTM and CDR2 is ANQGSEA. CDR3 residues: CSVEDDREGGTDTQYF. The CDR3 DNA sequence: TGCAGCGTTGAAGATGATCGAGAGGGAGGCACAGATACGCAGTATTTT.

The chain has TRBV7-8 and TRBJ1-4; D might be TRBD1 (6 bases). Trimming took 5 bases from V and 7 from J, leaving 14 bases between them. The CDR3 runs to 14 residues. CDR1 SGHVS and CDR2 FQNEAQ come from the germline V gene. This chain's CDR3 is CASSPRPRGEKLFF. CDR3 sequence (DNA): TGTGCCAGCAGCCCCCGCCCCAGGGGTGAAAAACTGTTTTTT.

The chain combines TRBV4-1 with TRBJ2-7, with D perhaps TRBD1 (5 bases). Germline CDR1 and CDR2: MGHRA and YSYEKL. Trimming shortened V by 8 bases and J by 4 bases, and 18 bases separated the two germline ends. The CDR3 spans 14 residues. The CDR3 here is CASRRVAGYYEQYF. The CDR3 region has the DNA TGCGCCAGCCGTAGGGTGGCAGGGTATTACGAGCAGTACTTC.

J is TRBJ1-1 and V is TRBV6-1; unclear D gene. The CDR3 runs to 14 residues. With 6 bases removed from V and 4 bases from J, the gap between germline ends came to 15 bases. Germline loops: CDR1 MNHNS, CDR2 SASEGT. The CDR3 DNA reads TGTGCCAGCAGCGCCGGAGGCCTTGGCACTGAAGCTTTCTTT. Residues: CASSAGGLGTEAFF.

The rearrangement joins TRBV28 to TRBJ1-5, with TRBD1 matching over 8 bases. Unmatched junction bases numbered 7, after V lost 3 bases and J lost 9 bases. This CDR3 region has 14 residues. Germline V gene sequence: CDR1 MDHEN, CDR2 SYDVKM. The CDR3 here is CASSLAGGFRPQHF. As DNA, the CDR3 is TGTGCCAGCAGTTTGGCAGGGGGCTTTCGGCCCCAGCATTTT.

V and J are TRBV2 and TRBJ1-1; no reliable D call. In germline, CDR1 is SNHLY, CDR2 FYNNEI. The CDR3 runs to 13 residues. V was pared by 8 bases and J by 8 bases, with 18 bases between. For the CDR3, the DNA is TGTGCCAGCCCTTTAAACTCGGCAGCGGAAGCTTTCTTT. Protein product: CASPLNSAAEAFF.

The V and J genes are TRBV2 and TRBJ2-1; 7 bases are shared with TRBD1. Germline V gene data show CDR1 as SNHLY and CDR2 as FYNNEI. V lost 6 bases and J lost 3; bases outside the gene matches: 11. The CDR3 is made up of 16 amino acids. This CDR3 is CASRVLPGQIYNEQFF. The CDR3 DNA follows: TGTGCCAGCAGGGTATTACCGGGACAGATCTACAATGAGCAGTTCTTC.

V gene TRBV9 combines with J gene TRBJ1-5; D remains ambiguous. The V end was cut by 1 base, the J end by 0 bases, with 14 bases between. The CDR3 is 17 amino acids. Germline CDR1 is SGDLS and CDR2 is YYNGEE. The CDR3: CASSVSGGTPSNQPQHF. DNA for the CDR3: TGTGCCAGCAGCGTATCTGGCGGAACTCCTAGCAATCAGCCCCAGCATTTT.

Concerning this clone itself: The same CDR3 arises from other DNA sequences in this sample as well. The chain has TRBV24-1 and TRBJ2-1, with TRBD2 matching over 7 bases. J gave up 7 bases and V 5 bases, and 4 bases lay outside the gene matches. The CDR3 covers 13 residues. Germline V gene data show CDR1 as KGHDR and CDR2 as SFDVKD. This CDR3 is CATSASGTNEQFF. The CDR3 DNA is TGTGCCACCAGTGCTAGCGGAACTAATGAGCAGTTCTTC.

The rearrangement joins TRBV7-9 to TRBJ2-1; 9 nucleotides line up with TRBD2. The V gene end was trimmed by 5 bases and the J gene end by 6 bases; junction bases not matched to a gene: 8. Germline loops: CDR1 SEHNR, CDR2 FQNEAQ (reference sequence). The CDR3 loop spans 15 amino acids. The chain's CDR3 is CASSLSGSVINEQFF. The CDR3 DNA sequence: TGTGCCAGCAGCCTTAGCGGGAGTGTTATCAATGAGCAGTTCTTC.

The CDR3 bases are TGTGCCAGCACCACAGGGGGCTACGAGCAGTACTTC. This sequence encodes CASTTGGYEQYF. The rearrangement links TRBV28 to TRBJ2-7; 8 bases are a match to TRBD1. This CDR3 contains 12 residues. V was clipped by 7 bases and J by 3 bases; unmatched bases: 2. In germline, CDR1 is MDHEN, CDR2 SYDVKM. Variable domain in full (rest from reference TRBV28 and TRBJ2-7): DVKVTQSSRYLVKRTGEKVFLECVQDMDHENMFWYRQDPGLGLRLIYFSYDVKMKEKGDIPEGYSVSREKKERFSLILESASTNQTSMYLCASTTGGYEQYFGPGTRLTVT.

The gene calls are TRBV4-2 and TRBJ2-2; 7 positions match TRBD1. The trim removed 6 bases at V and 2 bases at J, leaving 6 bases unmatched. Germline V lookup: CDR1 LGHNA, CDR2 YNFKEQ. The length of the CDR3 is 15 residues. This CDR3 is CASSPGQHNTGELFF. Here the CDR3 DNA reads TGTGCCAGCAGTCCGGGACAGCATAACACCGGGGAGCTGTTTTTT.